These T cell receptor beta chains were read from a single sample in a study of cytomegalovirus exposure and HLA in healthy donors. The repertoire was sequenced with immunoSEQ multiplex PCR; TCRdb's copy has only in-frame clones and lacks some. Of around 270,000 clones listed, roughly 80% are singletons. Sequencing was carried out using PBMCs. These receptors originate from a girl aged 2 to 10 in good health and CMV-seronegative. CDR3s include the opening cysteine and the closing phenylalanine or tryptophan. A D gene is named only where the DNA matches it firmly. Clone sizes are given selectively: once, few, many, or a class where the clone is expanded.

16 | TRBJ1-1 | NA | NA | TRBV6-5 | TGTGCCAGCAGTTATTCGCTAGGGACACAGAACACTGAAGCTTTCTTT | CASSYSLGTQNTEAFF
15 | TRBJ2-3 | NA | TRBD2 | TRBV9 | TGTGCCAGCAGCGAGACTAGCGGGGGCACAGATACGCAGTATTTT | CASSETSGGTDTQYF
15 | TRBJ1-2 | NA | TRBD1 | TRBV18 | TGTGCCAGCTCACCACCGGGACAGGAGAACTATGGCTACACCTTC | CASSPPGQENYGYTF
15 | TRBJ2-3 | NA | NA | TRBV4-1 | TGCGCCAGCAGCCAAGGGCCCTCAGGCGCAGATACGCAGTATTTT | CASSQGPSGADTQYF
17 | TRBJ1-1 | NA | TRBD1 | TRBV19 | TGTGCCAGTAGTATATCACCGGACAGGGGGCACCCGAATGAAGCTTTCTTT | CASSISPDRGHPNEAFF
14 | TRBJ1-4 | NA | NA | TRBV28 | TGTGCCAGCAGGCTACAGGGACCAACTGAAAAACTGTTTTTT | CASRLQGPTEKLFF
15 | TRBJ2-7 | NA | TRBD1 | TRBV19 | TGTGCCAGTAGCTTCACCGGGACAGGGTGGTACGAGCAGTACTTC | CASSFTGTGWYEQYF
11 | TRBJ1-4 | NA | NA | TRBV20-1 | TGCAGTGCTAGTTCGAATGAAAAACTGTTTTTT | CSASSNEKLFF
14 | TRBJ1-1 | NA | TRBD1 | TRBV7-2 | TGTGCCAGCAGTGACAGGGGGCGCACCACTGAAGCTTTCTTT | CASSDRGRTTEAFF
14 | TRBJ2-7 | NA | NA | TRBV7-9 | TGTGCCAGCAGCTTAGAGGGTCGCGGGCGAGAGCAGTACTTC | CASSLEGRGREQYF
15 | TRBJ2-7 | NA | TRBD2 | TRBV7-2 | TGTGCCAGCAGCTTAGACGCGGGAGGGTGGTACGAGCAGTACTTC | CASSLDAGGWYEQYF
14 | TRBJ2-1 | NA | TRBD2 | TRBV2 | TGTGCCAGCAGGGCTCTAGCGGGGAACAATGAGCAGTTCTTC | CASRALAGNNEQFF
15 | TRBJ2-3 | NA | TRBD2 | TRBV7-8 | TGTGCCAGCAGCTTTTTAGCGGGAGGGCCAAGTACGCAGTATTTT | CASSFLAGGPSTQYF
13 | TRBJ2-7 | NA | NA | TRBV7-6 | TGTGCCAGCAGCTTAGTCGAGGACTACGAGCAGTACTTC | CASSLVEDYEQYF
16 | TRBJ1-2 | few | NA | TRBV30 | TGTGCCTGGAGTGTAGTTGTCCGGTTCCAATTGAGGGGCTACACCTTC | CAWSVVVRFQLRGYTF
16 | TRBJ1-5 | NA | NA | TRBV28 | TGTGCCAGCAGTTTGTATTCAGGGTTCAGCAATCAGCCCCAGCATTTT | CASSLYSGFSNQPQHF
12 | TRBJ1-6 | NA | NA | TRBV28 | TGTGCCAGCAGTTTGGCAAAGACAGGCCTCCACTTT | CASSLAKTGLHF
14 | TRBJ2-5 | NA | TRBD1 | TRBV11-2 | TGTGCCAGCAGCATTGCAGGGGGCGTGGGGACCCAGTACTTC | CASSIAGGVGTQYF